The T cell receptor (beta chain) described here comes from a study of T cell repertoires in cytomegalovirus infection. Study in general: Recently identified HLA-C-restricted CMV epitopes were used, and well-studied HLA-B-restricted CMV epitopes were used as well. Indications of both CMV infection and matching HLA type were provided by public TCR beta signatures.

This CDR3 spans 13 amino acids. Per germline, CDR1 SEHNR and CDR2 FQNEAQ (reference sequence). Findings and limits, study-wide: What dominated the ex vivo response were HLA-C-restricted CMV-specific TCR beta clonotypes. Summed public TCR beta family frequency identified CMV carriers bearing the relevant HLA.

TCRdb called the reads again in MiXCR, with one record for every CDR3 protein. This sample yields about half a million distinct CDR3 sequences, of which 33% are seen a single time; roughly 17% belongs to the top ten. Comments on this clonotype: Its antigen is unknown. A much larger clone differs by one base, so this may be a read error.

The source is a human donor in good health (CMV status not recorded). Some clones in this sample may be carry-over from other donors' samples. The V and J genes are TRBV7-9 and TRBJ2-3; unclear D gene. The J call may be wrong; the DNA end is better matched by TRBJ1-5. The sequences come from cultured PBMCs, collected from culture after CMV antigen stimulation. CDR3 sequence reads: CASSFEGTDTQHF. CDR3 nucleotides: TGTGCCAGCAGCTTTGAGGGCACAGATACGCAGCATTTT.